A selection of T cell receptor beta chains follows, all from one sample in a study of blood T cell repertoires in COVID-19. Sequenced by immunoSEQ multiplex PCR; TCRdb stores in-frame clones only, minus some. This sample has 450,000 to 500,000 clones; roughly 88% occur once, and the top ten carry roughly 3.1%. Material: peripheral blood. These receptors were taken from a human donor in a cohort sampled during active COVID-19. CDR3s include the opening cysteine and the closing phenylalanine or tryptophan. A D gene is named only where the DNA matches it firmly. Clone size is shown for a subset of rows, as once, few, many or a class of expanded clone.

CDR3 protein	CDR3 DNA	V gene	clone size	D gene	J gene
CSVEGQALGSQYF	TGCAGCGTTGAAGGACAGGCCCTGGGATCGCAGTACTTC	TRBV29-1	NA	NA	TRBJ2-7
CASSDTSGFPSYEQYF	TGTGCCAGCAGTGACACTAGCGGGTTTCCCTCCTACGAGCAGTACTTC	TRBV28	NA	TRBD2	TRBJ2-7
CASSPLPGGFTEAFF	TGTGCCAGTAGTCCTCTCCCCGGGGGGTTTACTGAAGCTTTCTTT	TRBV19	NA	NA	TRBJ1-1
CASGHANEKLFF	TGTGCCAGTGGACACGCTAATGAAAAACTGTTTTTT	TRBV7-2	few	NA	TRBJ1-4
CASSSGGTEQYF	TGTGCCAGCAGCTCGGGGGGGACAGAGCAGTATTTT	TRBV7-3	NA	NA	TRBJ2-3
CASSLSGGADTQYF	TGTGCCAGCAGCTTATCCGGAGGTGCAGATACGCAGTATTTT	TRBV7-3	once	NA	TRBJ2-3
CASSQDPGAGGDTQYF	TGCGCCAGCAGCCAAGATCCGGGAGCGGGAGGGGATACGCAGTATTTT	TRBV4-3	NA	TRBD2	TRBJ2-3
CASSSYTYGYTF	TGTGCCAGCAGTTCCTATACCTACGGCTACACCTTC	TRBV28	NA	NA	TRBJ1-2
CASSLDSGGNTGELFF	TGTGCCAGCAGCTTGGATAGCGGGGGGAACACCGGGGAGCTGTTTTTT	TRBV7-3	NA	TRBD2	TRBJ2-2
CASRQGVANYGYTF	TGTGCCAGCAGGCAAGGGGTGGCGAACTATGGCTACACCTTC	TRBV7-9	NA	NA	TRBJ1-2
CASTRPGGDTEAFF	TGTGCCAGCACCCGACCGGGAGGAGATACTGAAGCTTTCTTT	TRBV6-5	NA	NA	TRBJ1-1
CASSASQGGPAPQHF	TGTGCCAGCAGCGCAAGCCAGGGAGGCCCCGCGCCCCAGCATTTT	TRBV21-1	NA	NA	TRBJ1-5
CASSQGQVVAYGYTF	TGTGCCAGCTCCCAGGGACAGGTGGTAGCCTATGGCTACACCTTC	TRBV18	NA	TRBD1	TRBJ1-2
CASSIAGDQPQHF	TGTGCCAGTAGTATAGCAGGGGATCAGCCCCAGCATTTT	TRBV19	NA	NA	TRBJ1-5
CASSFPLGLAAESAQYF	TGCGCCAGCAGCTTTCCCCTTGGACTAGCCGCTGAGAGTGCCCAGTACTTC	TRBV5-1	NA	TRBD2	TRBJ2-5
CASSLPGKNSPLHF	TGTGCCAGCAGTTTGCCGGGGAAAAATTCACCCCTCCACTTT	TRBV27	NA	NA	TRBJ1-6
CASSLMVEGEQYF	TGTGCCAGCAGCCTGATGGTGGAGGGCGAGCAGTACTTC	TRBV7-3	NA	NA	TRBJ2-7
CAWGGTSGRASHGELFF	TGTGCCTGGGGGGGGACTAGCGGGAGGGCGTCCCACGGGGAGCTGTTTTTT	TRBV30	NA	TRBD2	TRBJ2-2
CASSEALGDRANTEAFF	TGTGCCAGCAGTGAAGCTCTGGGGGACAGGGCTAACACTGAAGCTTTCTTT	TRBV6-1	NA	TRBD1	TRBJ1-1
CATSRARERNQPQHF	TGTGCCACCAGCAGAGCCAGGGAAAGAAATCAGCCCCAGCATTTT	TRBV15	NA	NA	TRBJ1-5
CASTGDADTQYF	TGTGCCAGTACAGGGGACGCAGATACGCAGTATTTT	TRBV6-5	NA	TRBD1	TRBJ2-3
CASSPGRDTEAFF	TGTGCCAGCAGCCCGGGGAGGGACACTGAAGCTTTCTTT	TRBV6-5	few	NA	TRBJ1-1
CASSTNRATNEKLFF	TGTGCCAGTAGTACAAACAGAGCAACTAATGAAAAACTGTTTTTT	TRBV19	NA	NA	TRBJ1-4
CASSYSGESTDTQYF	TGTGCCAGCAGTTATAGCGGGGAGAGCACAGATACGCAGTATTTT	TRBV6-5	few	TRBD2	TRBJ2-3
CASTSPGGYGEAFF	TGTGCCAGCACCTCCCCAGGGGGCTATGGTGAAGCTTTCTTT	TRBV6-5	NA	TRBD1	TRBJ1-1
CATRMTGPTDTQYF	TGTGCCACCAGGATGACAGGACCCACAGATACGCAGTATTTT	TRBV24-1	NA	NA	TRBJ2-3
CASSFAREAVRFF	TGTGCCAGCAGTTTCGCCAGGGAGGCCGTCCGTTTTTTT	TRBV11-3	NA	NA	TRBJ1-4
CASRSGQGVSYEQYF	TGTGCCAGTAGGTCGGGGCAGGGGGTCTCCTACGAGCAGTACTTC	TRBV19	NA	TRBD1	TRBJ2-7
CASSTDRGPYEQYF	TGTGCCAGCAGCACGGACAGGGGTCCCTACGAGCAGTACTTC	TRBV28	NA	TRBD1	TRBJ2-7
CASSQDRRRSGNTIYF	TGCGCCAGCAGCCAAGATAGGAGGCGCTCTGGAAACACCATATATTTT	TRBV4-1	NA	NA	TRBJ1-3
CASSLEDRVTEAFF	TGTGCCAGCAGTTTGGAGGACAGGGTGACTGAAGCTTTCTTT	TRBV28	NA	TRBD1	TRBJ1-1
CASSPILPAGPGEQYF	TGCGCCAGCAGCCCGATCCTTCCAGCGGGACCCGGCGAGCAGTACTTC	TRBV4-1	NA	TRBD2	TRBJ2-7
CASSKQGWTEAFF	TGTGCCAGCAGCAAACAGGGGTGGACTGAAGCTTTCTTT	TRBV11-3	NA	TRBD1	TRBJ1-1
CASSLASQLAGGPGQFF	TGCGCCAGCAGCTTGGCCTCACAACTAGCGGGAGGGCCTGGGCAGTTCTTC	TRBV5-1	NA	TRBD2	TRBJ2-1
CASSSSSTSGRYEQYF	TGCGCCAGCAGCTCATCCTCGACTAGCGGGAGGTACGAGCAGTACTTC	TRBV5-1	NA	TRBD2	TRBJ2-7
CASSLSGGSAFF	TGTGCCAGCTCCCTTAGCGGGGGGTCGGCTTTCTTT	TRBV18	NA	NA	TRBJ1-1
CASGGGLIETQYF	TGTGCCAGCGGGGGAGGACTAATCGAGACCCAGTACTTC	TRBV27	few	NA	TRBJ2-5
CASSTSGGLNTGELFF	TGTGCCAGTAGTACTTCCGGGGGGCTGAACACCGGGGAGCTGTTTTTT	TRBV19	NA	NA	TRBJ2-2
CASKYRGGTEAFF	TGTGCCAGCAAATACCGGGGTGGGACTGAAGCTTTCTTT	TRBV2	few	NA	TRBJ1-1
CASSRQGNSNQPQHF	TGTGCCAGCAGTCGACAGGGAAATAGCAATCAGCCCCAGCATTTT	TRBV27	NA	TRBD1	TRBJ1-5
CASSLAPSGRARSTDTQYF	TGCGCCAGCAGCTTGGCCCCTAGCGGGAGGGCTCGGAGCACAGATACGCAGTATTTT	TRBV5-1	NA	TRBD2	TRBJ2-3
CASSSHGNSPLHF	TGTGCCAGCTCTTCCCACGGGAATTCACCCCTCCACTTT	TRBV12-3/TRBV12-4	NA	NA	TRBJ1-6
CASSHRTAGTIYF	TGTGCCAGCAGCCACAGGACAGCCGGCACCATATATTTT	TRBV3-1/TRBV3-2	NA	NA	TRBJ1-3
CASSQGALAATYEQYF	TGCGCCAGCAGCCAAGGGGCACTAGCGGCCACCTACGAGCAGTACTTC	TRBV4-3	once	TRBD2	TRBJ2-7
CASSIIEQGARGELFF	TGTGCCAGTAGTATTATCGAACAGGGGGCTAGGGGGGAGCTGTTTTTT	TRBV19	NA	TRBD1	TRBJ2-2
CASSSNKGLTSYEQYF	TGCGCCAGCAGCTCTAACAAAGGACTGACCTCCTACGAGCAGTACTTC	TRBV5-1	once	NA	TRBJ2-7
CASSVADRDSNEQFF	TGTGCCAGCAGCGTAGCAGACAGGGACAGCAATGAGCAGTTCTTC	TRBV9	NA	TRBD1	TRBJ2-1
CASSFDRGLNEQFF	TGTGCCAGCAGCTTTGACAGGGGGCTCAATGAGCAGTTCTTC	TRBV11-3	NA	TRBD1	TRBJ2-1
CASSPGTGGTTEAFF	TGTGCCAGCTCACCAGGGACAGGGGGTACCACTGAAGCTTTCTTT	TRBV18	once	TRBD1	TRBJ1-1
CSVGTGGSTEAFF	TGCAGCGTTGGTACAGGGGGTTCCACTGAAGCTTTCTTT	TRBV29-1	NA	TRBD1	TRBJ1-1
CASSLELAGSYEQYF	TGCGCCAGCAGCTTGGAGCTAGCGGGGAGCTACGAGCAGTACTTC	TRBV5-1	NA	TRBD2	TRBJ2-7
CASRRTGTSGRGYNEQFF	TGTGCCAGTAGGCGAACCGGGACTAGCGGTCGGGGGTACAATGAGCAGTTCTTC	TRBV19	NA	TRBD2	TRBJ2-1
CASSLGSTGIFEKLFF	TGTGCCAGCAGCCTCGGTTCGACAGGGATTTTCGAAAAACTGTTTTTT	TRBV7-2	once	TRBD1	TRBJ1-4
CATSVRNEQFF	TGTGCCACCAGTGTCCGCAATGAGCAGTTCTTC	TRBV24-1	NA	NA	TRBJ2-1
CAWSVNSNYGYTF	TGTGCCTGGAGTGTTAACAGCAACTATGGCTACACCTTC	TRBV30	NA	NA	TRBJ1-2
CASSLQRETGAGGYTF	TGTGCCAGCAGTTTGCAAAGGGAAACAGGGGCCGGTGGCTACACCTTC	TRBV27	few	TRBD1	TRBJ1-2
CASRLVSQDTQYF	TGTGCCAGCAGACTAGTCAGTCAAGATACGCAGTATTTT	TRBV2	NA	NA	TRBJ2-3
CASSASRGGHSYEQYF	TGTGCCAGCAGCGCATCACGGGGAGGACACTCCTACGAGCAGTACTTC	TRBV5-6	NA	NA	TRBJ2-7